The rows below give T cell receptor beta chains drawn from one sample of a study of blood T cell repertoires in COVID-19. Generated by immunoSEQ multiplex PCR, the TCRdb table keeps only in-frame clones and is missing some. The data show under 500,000 clones, roughly 90% seen once. The sample consisted of peripheral blood. Source of these receptors: a woman aged 25 to 39 with acute or convalescent COVID-19. The CDR3 runs from the conserved cysteine through the conserved F or W. Each record gives: CDR3 DNA, CDR3 protein, D gene, clone size, V gene, J gene. The D gene is left open where the match is weak. Some rows have no size entry. The others give once, few or many, or a class for an expanded clone.

TGTGCCAGTGCCGCCCAGCGGGGTGATGAGCAGTTCTTC	CASAAQRGDEQFF	TRBD2	-	TRBV19	TRBJ2-1
TGTGCCAGCAGCCGGTTAACTATTACCCCAGATACGCAGTATTTT	CASSRLTITPDTQYF	-	-	TRBV6-2/TRBV6-3	TRBJ2-3
TGTGCCAGCAGTTACGGGGGCCCGAACACTGAAGCTTTCTTT	CASSYGGPNTEAFF	-	-	TRBV6-6	TRBJ1-1
TGTGCCAGCAGTGAGACAGGCCTAAATTCACCCCTCCACTTT	CASSETGLNSPLHF	-	-	TRBV6-1	TRBJ1-6
TGTGCCAGCAGCTCCTACGGGATTACCCACTTTGATACGCAGTATTTT	CASSSYGITHFDTQYF	-	-	TRBV7-2	TRBJ2-3
TGTGCCAGCATTCGGGGGGGCGAGCAGTACTTC	CASIRGGEQYF	TRBD2	few	TRBV2	TRBJ2-7
TGCGCCAGCAGCCAAGAGAGGAGGTCCCAGCAGTACTTC	CASSQERRSQQYF	-	-	TRBV4-1	TRBJ2-7
TGCGCCAGCAGCTTGTATGTGGGACAGGAGCCCGGGGAGCTGTTTTTT	CASSLYVGQEPGELFF	TRBD1	-	TRBV5-1	TRBJ2-2
TGTGCCAGCAGCACCCGGGACAGTAAGGGAGAGACCCAGTACTTC	CASSTRDSKGETQYF	TRBD1	-	TRBV9	TRBJ2-5
TGTGCCAGCAGTTTTAGCTACGAGCAGTACTTC	CASSFSYEQYF	-	-	TRBV12-3/TRBV12-4	TRBJ2-7
TGCAGCGCCTGGACAGGGCCCAATCAGCCCCAGCATTTT	CSAWTGPNQPQHF	TRBD1	-	TRBV29-1	TRBJ1-5
TGCGCCAGCAGCGGGAAGGGGACAGCAGACAATGAGCAGTTCTTC	CASSGKGTADNEQFF	TRBD1	-	TRBV5-1	TRBJ2-1
TGTGCCAGCAGCGAAGGGACAGGGCTGAACACTGAAGCTTTCTTT	CASSEGTGLNTEAFF	TRBD1	-	TRBV7-9	TRBJ1-1
TGTGCCAGCAGGTTACATACGAATAACTATGGCTACACCTTC	CASRLHTNNYGYTF	-	few	TRBV6-6	TRBJ1-2
TGTGCCAGCAGTTCTCAGGACGGGGAGCTGTTTTTT	CASSSQDGELFF	-	-	TRBV12-3/TRBV12-4	TRBJ2-2
TGTGCCAGCAGAGAGAGGGCAGGCTCCTACGAGCAGTACTTC	CASRERAGSYEQYF	-	-	TRBV28	TRBJ2-7
TGTGCCAGCAGTCAGGACAGATACGAGCAGTACTTC	CASSQDRYEQYF	-	-	TRBV6-6	TRBJ2-7
TGTGCCAGCAGCTTATCGGGACAGGGAGGTGAAAAACTGTTTTTT	CASSLSGQGGEKLFF	TRBD1	-	TRBV7-8	TRBJ1-4